This T cell receptor (beta chain) was sequenced for a study of beta chain features in type 1 diabetes. V shed 7 bases and J shed 3 bases, with 13 bases lying between them. There are 13 residues in the CDR3. Looked up from germline, CDR1 is MNHNY and CDR2 is SVGAGI (reference sequence). Each sorted fraction was over 95% pure. Sequenced material consisted of expressed TCRB transcripts (all of the isolated RNA was reverse transcribed). Produced via immunoSEQ multiplex PCR; TCRdb's table is partial and in-frame only. The sample consists of about 160,000 clones, approximately 10% of them appearing once. Study observations and caveats: Moderate but significant shortening of TCRB CDR3s was recorded in all four CD4+ subsets from Type 1 diabetes patients. Patients with type 1 diabetes carried fewer insertions and had more deletions at their VDJ junctions.

In its sample, this clone was seen a few times. What it binds is not known. The TCR sequence derives from a man aged 30 to 45 with type 1 diabetes. The V and J genes are TRBV6-6 and TRBJ2-7, with D possibly TRBD2 on 6 matching bases. The material sequenced was central memory CD4+ T cells from blood. CDR3 sequence: CASTDRGGYEQYF. The CDR3 nucleotides read TGTGCCAGCACAGACCGGGGAGGCTACGAGCAGTACTTC.